A single T cell receptor beta chain is shown here with its context. No antigen is known for it. No quality values exist for individual bases; no much larger clone is one base distant. Libraries were built with the immunoSEQ multiplex PCR assay. TCRdb re-hosts the immuneACCESS table, in-frame sequences only. Its copies lack some clones; in the studies checked, an unresolved V gene accounts for under half of them, and the cause for the rest is not known. Here the sample has around 33,000 clones; roughly 89% occur a single time. Approximately 7.9% of the sample is taken by the ten largest. The source of the sample is a study of T cell changes during pregnancy in multiple sclerosis (dated 2019 in TCRdb). For the study in its entirety: The study examined how the T cell repertoire changed over the course of pregnancy in women with multiple sclerosis.

Taken from the germline V gene (reference sequence), the CDR1 and CDR2 loops are LNHDA and SQIVND. Ends trimmed: V by 6 bases, J by 8 bases; bases unmatched to a gene: 11. The CDR3 sequence holds 15 residues, the cysteine and phenylalanine included. Just the 45-base CDR3 DNA is kept, in frame starting at base 1. The chain couples TRBV19 to TRBJ1-4; 8 central bases correspond to TRBD1. The source is a female donor with multiple sclerosis, enrolled in a pregnancy study. The sample was CD8+ T cells from peripheral blood mononuclear cells, taken before pregnancy. The nucleotide sequence is TGTGCCAGTAGCGACGGACAGGGCTTAGGGGAAAAACTGTTTTTT. Translation gives CASSDGQGLGEKLFF.